This TCR beta chain is from a study of control samples from healthy donors and cancer patients. Germline V gene lookup returns CDR1 SGHRS and CDR2 YFSETQ. V trimming: 6 bases; J trimming: 0 bases; junction bases outside the gene matches: 8. The CDR3 is made up of 15 amino acids. Here immunoSEQ multiplex PCR was the method, and the copy in TCRdb shows in-frame clones only, minus some. Here the sample table reports approximately 190,000 clones. This chain joins TRBV5-1 and TRBJ2-7; 8 bases match TRBD1. The clonotype originates from a woman in her 30s in good health. Sequenced sample: blood. CDR3 sequence reads: CASTSGQDRSYEQYF. The DNA of the CDR3 is TGCGCCAGCACCTCGGGACAGGATCGCTCCTACGAGCAGTACTTC.